Listed here are 18 T cell receptor beta chains from one sample, sequenced in a study of blood T cell repertoires in COVID-19. Sequencing used immunoSEQ multiplex PCR; TCRdb keeps in-frame clones, though not all of them. The data show 100,000 to 150,000 clones, with roughly 90% seen just once and more than 3% held by the top ten. The sequencing input was peripheral blood. The receptors shown here come from a middle-aged man with active COVID-19.

The rearrangement joins TRBV6-5 to TRBJ1-2, with D possibly being TRBD1 (6 bases). CDR1 is MNHEY and CDR2 is SVGAGI in the germline V gene. The V end was cut by 5 bases, the J end by 8 bases, with 18 bases between. The CDR3 sequence is 14 residues long. DNA for the CDR3: TGTGCCAGCAGTAGGGACACCTACGTATTGGGCTACACCTTC. Protein product: CASSRDTYVLGYTF.

This clone was seen a few times. The V gene is TRBV5-6, the J gene TRBJ1-2; D uncertain. The CDR3 loop spans 13 amino acids. Trimming took off 0 bases at V and 3 bases at J, with 6 bases between the two ends. Per the germline V gene, CDR1 is SGHDT and CDR2 is YYEEEE. As DNA, the CDR3 is TGTGCCAGCAGCTTGGACAGCTACTATGGCTACACCTTC. Amino acid sequence: CASSLDSYYGYTF.

The chain employs TRBV7-7 and TRBJ2-1, with 15 bases aligning to TRBD2. After removal of 5 bases from V and 7 bases from J, the junction contained 6 bases not matched to a gene. Looked up from germline, CDR1 is SSHAT and CDR2 is FNYEAQ (reference sequence). The CDR3 sequence is 16 residues long. CDR3: CASSRTSGGANNEQFF. CDR3 nucleotides: TGTGCCAGCAGCCGGACTAGCGGGGGGGCCAATAATGAGCAGTTCTTC.

The rearrangement joins TRBV12-3 or TRBV12-4 to TRBJ2-7, with TRBD1 identical over 7 bases. This CDR3 contains 13 residues. V trimming: 5 bases; J trimming: 4 bases; junction bases outside the gene matches: 5. CDR3 amino acids: CASSRQGRYEQYV. CDR3 bases: TGTGCCAGCAGTCGACAGGGCAGATACGAGCAGTACGTC.

Only one count was recorded for this clone. The chain combines TRBV11-2 with TRBJ2-3, with 11 bases lining up with TRBD2. This CDR3 has 19 amino acids. Germline CDR1 SGHAT, CDR2 FQNNGV. The junction had 17 bases not matched to a gene; V was cut back by 4 bases and J by 5 bases. CDR3 residues: CASSSLGVAGGRIGDTQYF. The CDR3 nucleotides are TGTGCCAGCAGCTCCCTCGGGGTAGCGGGGGGGCGTATTGGAGATACGCAGTATTTT.

J is TRBJ2-5 and V is TRBV12-5; tentative D call: TRBD1 (6 bases). Germline V gene lookup returns CDR1 LGHNT and CDR2 FRNRAP. The CDR3 runs 19 residues. V was pared by 0 bases and J by 5 bases, with 25 bases between. The CDR3 protein is CASGLVLTGTLGNRETQYF. The CDR3 coding sequence is TGTGCTAGTGGTTTGGTACTAACAGGGACGCTAGGGAATCGGGAGACCCAGTACTTC.

The chain employs TRBV30 and TRBJ1-2; 8 positions agree with TRBD1. The CDR3 runs to 13 residues. V was pared by 6 bases and J by 2 bases, with 5 bases of the junction left unmatched. Germline values: CDR1 GTSNPN, CDR2 SVGIG (reference sequence). Here the CDR3 DNA reads TGTGCCTGTCAGGGGGCGCCGAACTATGGCTACACCTTC. It is translated as CACQGAPNYGYTF. The full variable domain, completed using reference TRBV30 and TRBJ1-2, is SQTIHQWPATLVQPVGSPLSLECTVEGTSNPNLYWYRQAAGRGLQLLFYSVGIGQISSEVPQNLSASRPQDRQFILSSKKLLLSDSGFYLCACQGAPNYGYTFGSGTRLTVV.

The chain recombines TRBV10-3 with TRBJ2-7; possibly TRBD2 for D (5 bases). CDR3 size: 14 residues. Germline CDR1 ENHRY, CDR2 SYGVKD. V was pared by 6 bases and J by 7 bases, with 19 bases between. The CDR3 sequence: CAIRGGRGDGEQYV. The CDR3 nucleotides read TGTGCCATCAGAGGCGGACGGGGAGATGGGGAGCAGTACGTC.

J is TRBJ2-1 and V is TRBV10-2, with 10 bases aligning to TRBD1. The CDR3 is 18 amino acids. Germline CDR1 is WSHSY and CDR2 is SAAADI. Trimming cost V 2 bases and J 4 bases; bases outside gene matches: 11. This chain's CDR3 is CASSENLPRDRGYNEQFF. DNA for the CDR3: TGCGCCAGCAGTGAGAATTTACCGCGGGACAGGGGTTACAATGAGCAGTTCTTC.

V usage is TRBV7-6 and J usage is TRBJ2-1, with 8 bases identical to TRBD2. V lost 5 bases, J lost 1 base, and 7 bases stayed unmatched. This CDR3 comprises 16 residues. Germline V gene lookup returns CDR1 SGHVS and CDR2 FNYEAQ. The CDR3 spells CASSTGTSWSYNEQFF. Written as DNA, the CDR3 is TGTGCCAGCAGCACAGGGACTAGTTGGTCCTACAATGAGCAGTTCTTC.

This clone was seen a single time. The chain employs TRBV4-2 and TRBJ1-4; TRBD1 aligns across 10 bases. CDR3 size: 14 residues. V lost 3 bases and J lost 6; bases outside the gene matches: 1. Per the germline V gene, CDR1 is LGHNA and CDR2 is YNFKEQ. CDR3 DNA: TGTGCCAGCAGCCAGGACAGGGGGGATGAAAAACTGTTTTTT. It yields the protein CASSQDRGDEKLFF.

The J gene is TRBJ2-2, the V gene TRBV11-3; TRBD2 might be the D (5 bases). V was pared by 1 base and J by 4 bases, with 7 bases between. The CDR3 extends over 14 amino acids. Germline V CDR1 and CDR2: SGHNT, YENEEA. The CDR3 DNA reads as TGTGCCAGCAGCTTAGGTGGGAGCACCGGGGAGCTGTTTTTT. Protein product: CASSLGGSTGELFF.

This clone came up a few times. The DNA for the CDR3 is TGTGCCAGCAGCTTAAATGGGTTCGGGGTGGTCGACTATGGCTACACCTTC. It is translated as CASSLNGFGVVDYGYTF. The J gene is TRBJ1-2, the V gene TRBV11-2, with unresolved D. Trimming took off 2 bases at V and 3 bases at J, with 19 bases between the two ends. There are 17 residues in the CDR3. Germline CDR1 and CDR2: SGHAT and FQNNGV.

V gene TRBV6-6 combines with J gene TRBJ2-4, with 9 positions matching TRBD1. The CDR3 loop spans 14 amino acids. CDR1 and CDR2 from the germline V gene are MNHNY and SVGAGI (reference sequence). The trim removed 5 bases at V and 6 bases at J, leaving 5 bases unmatched. CDR3 sequence: CASSPRTGVNIQYF. In DNA form, the CDR3 reads TGTGCCAGCAGTCCGCGGACAGGGGTAAACATTCAGTACTTC.

The V gene is TRBV5-8, the J gene TRBJ1-5; 7 bases agree with TRBD1. The CDR3 is made up of 15 amino acids. The ends lost 4 bases at V and 1 base at J; junction bases unmatched: 5. CDR1 and CDR2 from the germline V gene are SGHTS and YDEGEE. CDR3 sequence (DNA): TGTGCCAGCAGCCCGGGACAGACAAGCAATCAGCCCCAGCATTTT. Amino acid sequence: CASSPGQTSNQPQHF.

V is TRBV19 and J is TRBJ1-2; D call uncertain. V lost 6 bases to trimming and J lost 8 bases, with 16 bases between them. The CDR3 loop spans 13 amino acids. Per the germline V gene, CDR1 is LNHDA and CDR2 is SQIVND (reference sequence). CDR3 DNA sequence: TGTGCCAGTAGCCTTGCGGTTAGAAGCGGCTACACCTTC. Protein: CASSLAVRSGYTF. The entire variable domain, with the rest obtained from reference TRBV19 and TRBJ1-2, is as follows: DGGITQSPKYLFRKEGQNVTLSCEQNLNHDAMYWYRQDPGQGLRLIYYSQIVNDFQKGDIAEGYSVSREKKESFPLTVTSAQKNPTAFYLCASSLAVRSGYTFGSGTRLTVV.

The chain recombines TRBV6-4 with TRBJ2-1, with a possible D match to TRBD2 (6 bases). The V end lost 5 bases, the J end lost 10 bases, and 15 bases lay between the germline ends. The germline V gene has CDR1 MRHNA and CDR2 SNTAGT. The CDR3 length is 13 residues. The DNA for the CDR3 is TGTGCCAGCAGTCTCGGGACTCTCCAGGAGCAGTTCTTC. Translated: CASSLGTLQEQFF.

The chain is built from TRBV5-1 and TRBJ2-7; 7 bases are a match to TRBD2. The germline V gene encodes CDR1 SGHRS and CDR2 YFSETQ. The junction had 18 bases not matched to a gene; V was cut back by 3 bases and J by 0 bases. The CDR3 is made up of 19 amino acids. The CDR3 DNA sequence: TGCGCCAGCAGCTCGAAAATACTAGCGTCAGAGCCGGCCTCCTACGAGCAGTACGTC. It codes for CASSSKILASEPASYEQYV.